This note documents a single T cell receptor beta chain sequence. V lost 1 base, J lost 1 base, and 9 bases lay in between. There are 14 residues in the CDR3. CDR1 is GTSNPN and CDR2 is SVGIG in the germline V gene (reference sequence). The sample belongs to a study of control samples from healthy donors and cancer patients. Data came from immunoSEQ multiplex PCR; TCRdb stores just in-frame clones and leaves some out. In the table there are about 140,000 clones, roughly nine tenths of which are singletons. The receptor comes from a man between 18 and 35 years old in good health. The rearrangement uses TRBV30 and TRBJ2-3; D unresolved. Sequenced material: blood. The CDR3 loop reads CAWSGSGGTDTQYF. As DNA, the CDR3 is TGTGCCTGGAGTGGAAGTGGGGGCACAGATACGCAGTATTTT.